Below, 23 T cell receptor beta chains from the same sample are listed, as sequenced in a study of cytotoxic CD8 clonotypes in ibrutinib-treated CLL. The method was immunoSEQ multiplex PCR; TCRdb's version includes in-frame clones alone and lacks a portion of them. The sample holds 30,000 to 40,000 clones, 71% seen once. Here the sequenced sample was PBMCs, taken at disease progression, from a patient treated with ibrutinib. These receptor sequences come from a human donor with chronic lymphocytic leukemia.

This clone was recorded only once. This sequence joins TRBV6-5 and TRBJ1-6, with unresolved D. V lost 6 bases to trimming and J lost 13 bases, with 13 bases between them. The CDR3 is made up of 12 amino acids. The germline V gene has CDR1 MNHEY and CDR2 SVGAGI. This CDR3 is CASSIGGLPLHF. Written as DNA, the CDR3 is TGTGCCAGCAGCATAGGAGGTTTGCCCCTCCACTTT.

The chain carries TRBV11-2 and TRBJ2-7, with TRBD2 matching over 10 bases. Trimming cost V 2 bases and J 3 bases; bases outside gene matches: 4. Per germline, CDR1 SGHAT and CDR2 FQNNGV. This CDR3 has 15 amino acids. The CDR3 sequence: CASSLLGLAYYEQYF. CDR3 DNA: TGTGCCAGCAGCTTACTGGGACTAGCGTACTACGAGCAGTACTTC.

The V call is TRBV29-1, the J call TRBJ2-7; D not resolved. Germline V CDR1 and CDR2: SQVTM, ANQGSEA. V dropped 0 bases and J dropped 2 bases, with 5 bases sitting between them. The CDR3 runs 12 residues. The CDR3 nucleotides read TGCAGCGTTGAAGATCGAACCTACGAGCAGTACTTC. Encoded protein: CSVEDRTYEQYF.

The rearrangement joins TRBV6-5 to TRBJ1-3; D remains ambiguous. V was shortened by 7 bases and J by 4 bases, with 17 bases between the two germline ends. This CDR3 has 15 amino acids. Germline V lookup: CDR1 MNHEY, CDR2 SVGAGI. The DNA of the CDR3 is TGTGCCAGCATCCTAGGGTCAGGAACCGGAAACACCATATATTTT. Protein sequence: CASILGSGTGNTIYF.

The genes are TRBV6-1 and TRBJ2-2; D is unclear. CDR3 length: 16 residues. Trimming removed 1 base from V and 1 base from J, with 10 bases in between. Germline V gene sequence: CDR1 MNHNS, CDR2 SASEGT. CDR3 bases: TGTGCCAGCAGTGAAGGTCCCATACTGAACACCGGGGAGCTGTTTTTT. It is translated as CASSEGPILNTGELFF.

This clone was detected only a few times. The rearrangement uses TRBV7-9 and TRBJ1-2; D is unresolved. Germline CDR1 is SEHNR and CDR2 is FQNEAQ (reference sequence). This CDR3 spans 12 amino acids. Trimming cost V 3 bases and J 1 base, with 3 bases left between them. The CDR3 here is CASSFSNYGYTF. The CDR3, as DNA: TGTGCCAGCAGCTTCAGTAACTATGGCTACACCTTC.

In its sample, this clone was seen once. V is TRBV11-2 and J is TRBJ1-2, with 9 bases aligning to TRBD1. Germline V gene lookup returns CDR1 SGHAT and CDR2 FQNNGV. This CDR3 has 15 residues. With V trimmed by 5 bases and J by 5 bases, 9 bases remained unmatched. CDR3: CASSLSPGQGYGYTF. CDR3 sequence (DNA): TGTGCCAGCAGCCTCTCCCCGGGACAGGGTTATGGCTACACCTTC.

This clone appeared a few times. J is TRBJ1-1 and V is TRBV19; D may be TRBD1 (6 bases). In germline, CDR1 is LNHDA, CDR2 SQIVND (reference sequence). This CDR3 region has 13 residues. V was cut by 9 bases and J by 1 base, with 12 bases left in between. The CDR3 coding sequence is TGTGCCAGCGAACCGGGACAGAACACTGAAGCTTTCTTT. It is translated as CASEPGQNTEAFF.

This clone was counted a few times. V and J are TRBV6-5 and TRBJ2-7, with TRBD1 matching over 7 bases. The CDR3 is 13 residues long. CDR1 and CDR2 from the germline V gene are MNHEY and SVGAGI. The ends lost 5 bases at V and 6 bases at J; junction bases unmatched: 7. CDR3 DNA: TGTGCCAGCAGTGGCTCGACAGGGCCCGAGCAGTACTTC. It is translated as CASSGSTGPEQYF.

V is TRBV7-2 and J is TRBJ2-7; D uncertain. Germline V gene sequence: CDR1 SGHTA, CDR2 FQGNSA. CDR3 length: 11 residues. Between the trimmed V and J ends, which lost 3 bases and 4 bases, there was a span of 4 bases. CDR3 in amino acids: CASSLVYEQYF. The DNA for the CDR3 is TGTGCCAGCAGCTTGGTATACGAGCAGTACTTC.

V and J are TRBV5-4 and TRBJ1-2; D is unresolved. Between the trimmed V and J ends, which lost 4 bases and 2 bases, there was a span of 12 bases. The CDR3 contains 14 residues. Germline assignment: CDR1 SGHNT and CDR2 YYREEE (reference sequence). CDR3 region: CASSPLEGNYGYTF. DNA for the CDR3: TGTGCCAGCAGCCCCCTCGAAGGGAACTATGGCTACACCTTC. The full variable domain, in which reference TRBV5-4 and TRBJ1-2 provide the parts outside the CDR3, is ETGVTQSPTHLIKTRGQQVTLRCSSQSGHNTVSWYQQALGQGPQFIFQYYREEENGRGNFPPRFSGLQFPNYSSELNVNALELDDSALYLCASSPLEGNYGYTFGSGTRLTVV.

The CDR3 here is CASSPRVGESSYEQYF. CDR3 in DNA: TGCGCCAGCAGCCCGAGGGTGGGGGAAAGCTCCTACGAGCAGTACTTC. The chain joins TRBV5-1 to TRBJ2-7; the D call may be TRBD1 or TRBD2 (5 bases each). V gave up 4 bases and J gave up 0 bases, with 17 bases separating them. CDR3 size: 16 residues. CDR1 and CDR2 (germline): SGHRS, YFSETQ.

J is TRBJ2-1 and V is TRBV18; TRBD1 matches 9 bases. Germline V CDR1 and CDR2: KGHSH, LQKENI. V shed 1 base, J shed 3 bases, and the junction held 1 base outside the gene matches. The CDR3 runs to 15 residues. The CDR3 spells CASSPQGQGYNEQFF. The DNA of the CDR3 is TGTGCCAGCTCACCACAGGGACAGGGCTACAATGAGCAGTTCTTC.

This clone came up once. The chain employs TRBV7-6 and TRBJ2-3; 9 bases match TRBD1. The CDR3 totals 14 residues. V was pared by 5 bases and J by 4 bases, with 4 bases of the junction left unmatched. Germline V gene data show CDR1 as SGHVS and CDR2 as FNYEAQ. CDR3 protein: CASSQTGGADTQYF. The CDR3 nucleotides read TGTGCCAGCAGCCAGACAGGGGGGGCAGATACGCAGTATTTT. The variable domain in full, with the rest retrieved from reference TRBV7-6 and TRBJ2-3, is GAGVSQSPRYKVTKRGQDVALRCDPISGHVSLYWYRQALGQGPEFLTYFNYEAQQDKSGLPNDRFSAERPEGSISTLTIQRTEQRDSAMYRCASSQTGGADTQYFGPGTRLTVL.

This clone was seen only a few times. The V and J genes are TRBV19 and TRBJ2-3, with D possibly being TRBD2 (5 bases). The germline V gene has CDR1 LNHDA and CDR2 SQIVND (reference sequence). With 5 bases removed from V and 2 bases from J, the gap between germline ends came to 14 bases. The CDR3 is 15 residues long. CDR3 nucleotide sequence: TGTGCCAGTAGTCCCAGTAGCGCTAACACAGATACGCAGTATTTT. It is translated as CASSPSSANTDTQYF.

The chain recombines TRBV9 with TRBJ1-4; possibly TRBD1 for D (5 bases). The CDR3 is 14 amino acids. Trimming pared 2 bases from V and 8 bases from J, leaving 13 bases between. Germline values: CDR1 SGDLS, CDR2 YYNGEE. The CDR3 coding sequence is TGTGCCAGCAGCGTGGGACCCCTTCCAGAAAAACTGTTTTTT. It codes for CASSVGPLPEKLFF.

This chain uses TRBV5-1 with TRBJ2-3; no clear D. Trimming cost V 1 base and J 0 bases, with 9 bases left between them. The germline V gene has CDR1 SGHRS and CDR2 YFSETQ. The CDR3 has 15 residues. The CDR3 sequence is CASSLQVSSTDTQYF. The CDR3 DNA reads TGCGCCAGCAGCTTGCAGGTATCTAGCACAGATACGCAGTATTTT.

This clone was picked up a small number of times. The V gene is TRBV19, the J gene TRBJ1-5; 7 nucleotides agree with TRBD1. CDR3 length equals 15 residues. V dropped 5 bases and J dropped 3; count of bases not matched to a gene: 7. From germline, CDR1 is LNHDA and CDR2 SQIVND (reference sequence). CDR3 region: CASSSADRANQPQHF. The CDR3 DNA reads TGTGCCAGTAGTTCCGCCGACAGGGCCAATCAGCCCCAGCATTTT.

The V call is TRBV7-8, the J call TRBJ2-3; 7 bases are shared with TRBD2. Losses at the gene ends were 1 base for V and 1 base for J; bases not matched to a gene: 2. This CDR3 spans 15 amino acids. Per the germline V gene, CDR1 is SGHVS and CDR2 is FQNEAQ. CDR3: CASSLVAGGTDTQYF. CDR3 nucleotide sequence: TGTGCCAGCAGCTTAGTCGCGGGAGGCACAGATACGCAGTATTTT.

The chain employs TRBV5-6 and TRBJ1-2, with 9 bases aligning to TRBD1. The junction had 3 bases not matched to a gene; V was cut back by 2 bases and J by 7 bases. Germline-derived CDR1 and CDR2 are SGHDT and YYEEEE. The CDR3 has 13 amino acids. CDR3 loop: CASSLQGARGYTF. The CDR3 DNA is TGTGCCAGCAGCTTACAGGGGGCGCGTGGCTACACCTTC.

The DNA for the CDR3 is TGCGCCAGCAGCTTGGAGACCACAGATACGCAGTATTTT. It translates to CASSLETTDTQYF. The chain employs TRBV5-1 and TRBJ2-3; D gene ambiguous. The V and J ends lost 0 bases and 2 bases respectively, with 4 bases between them. Germline V CDR1 and CDR2: SGHRS, YFSETQ. The CDR3 is 13 residues long.

Notes on this clone: Other DNA sequences in this specimen translate into the identical CDR3. This rearrangement joins TRBV4-2 to TRBJ2-1; D possibly uses TRBD1 or TRBD2 (6 bases each). This CDR3 comprises 17 residues. CDR1 is LGHNA, CDR2 YNFKEQ, per germline. V lost 0 bases, J lost 4 bases, and 16 bases lay in between. The DNA for the CDR3 is TGTGCCAGCAGCCAAGATAGTGGGGGGCCCCCGTACAATGAGCAGTTCTTC. This sequence encodes CASSQDSGGPPYNEQFF.

The chain carries TRBV9 and TRBJ2-7; D is unresolved. Germline V lookup: CDR1 SGDLS, CDR2 YYNGEE. The CDR3 is 14 amino acids. Between the trimmed V and J ends, which lost 4 bases and 0 bases, there was a span of 11 bases. The CDR3 sequence is CASSPRHDSYEQYF. The CDR3 DNA sequence: TGTGCCAGCAGCCCCCGACATGACTCCTACGAGCAGTACTTC.